The sequence of this TCR beta chain was determined in a study of cytomegalovirus exposure and HLA in healthy donors. Trimming cost V 0 bases and J 4 bases; bases outside gene matches: 8. This CDR3 is 16 amino acids long. Germline-derived CDR1 and CDR2 are SGHNT and YYREEE (reference sequence). Researchers ran the PCR with 60 Vbeta and 13 Jbeta primers. This table comes from immunoSEQ multiplex PCR, and its TCRdb copy is limited to in-frame clones, with some not included. The sample holds 100,000 to 150,000 clones, over 60% seen once. The chain uses TRBV5-4 and TRBJ1-1, with 8 bases aligning to TRBD1. This receptor was identified in a man in his 60s in good health and CMV-seropositive. Sample: PBMCs. This chain's CDR3 is CASSLDPDREVTEAFF. The CDR3 DNA sequence: TGTGCCAGCAGCTTGGACCCGGACAGGGAAGTCACTGAAGCTTTCTTT.